Below are 25 T cell receptor beta chains sequenced from a single sample in a study of T-cell memory formation after mild COVID-19. One entry per CDR3 protein results from TCRdb running MiXCR on the 5' RACE reads. This sample carries fewer than 95,000 distinct CDR3 sequences, over 12% of them seen once, and the ten largest clones take roughly two fifths. Material: PBMCs or a T cell subset sorted from them (not recorded which). These receptors originate from a man younger than 35 who had mild COVID-19 (a few samples of this study predate the infection). Cell type and time point are not known.

The chain employs TRBV4-3 and TRBJ1-2; TRBD1 matches at 10 bases. From germline, CDR1 is LGHNA and CDR2 YSLEER. V was pared by 0 bases and J by 8 bases, with 6 bases of the junction left unmatched. The CDR3 contains 15 residues. CDR3 DNA: TGCGCCAGCAGCCAAGATACGGGACAGGGGAGAGGCTACACCTTC. Amino acids: CASSQDTGQGRGYTF.

The DNA for the CDR3 is TGTGCCAGCAGCTTAGAGGGGGCTTACAATGAGCAGTTCTTC. It codes for CASSLEGAYNEQFF. The gene calls are TRBV11-3 and TRBJ2-1; possibly TRBD1 for D (6 bases). Germline V gene sequence: CDR1 SGHNT, CDR2 YENEEA. CDR3 length equals 14 residues. With 0 bases removed from V and 4 bases from J, the gap between germline ends came to 7 bases.

Ten or more counts support this clonotype. The chain carries TRBV4-1 and TRBJ2-1; D is ambiguous. Trimming took 0 bases from V and 6 from J, leaving 9 bases between them. Germline lookup yields CDR1 MGHRA and CDR2 YSYEKL. There are 14 residues in the CDR3. The CDR3 sequence: CASSQDPEANEQFF. Written as DNA, the CDR3 is TGCGCCAGCAGCCAAGACCCCGAGGCCAATGAGCAGTTCTTC.

This clonotype has just a few counts. The chain couples TRBV7-6 to TRBJ1-2; tentative D call: TRBD1 (6 bases). V dropped 5 bases and J dropped 4 bases, with 11 bases sitting between them. The CDR3 is 13 residues long. Germline V gene sequence: CDR1 SGHVS, CDR2 FNYEAQ. The CDR3 protein is CASSLGQSYGYTF. CDR3 in DNA: TGTGCCAGCAGCCTCGGACAGTCCTATGGCTACACCTTC.

The sample holds a few counts of this clonotype. The chain combines TRBV5-1 with TRBJ1-1; 10 nucleotides match TRBD1. Unmatched junction bases numbered 6, after V lost 0 bases and J lost 1 base. The CDR3 length is 17 residues. CDR1 and CDR2 from the germline V gene are SGHRS and YFSETQ. CDR3 sequence reads: CASSLVGDRGPNTEAFF. The CDR3 DNA is TGCGCCAGCAGCTTGGTAGGGGACAGGGGACCGAACACTGAAGCTTTCTTT.

This rearrangement joins TRBV19 to TRBJ2-7; tentative D call: TRBD2 (5 bases). Germline assignment: CDR1 LNHDA and CDR2 SQIVND (reference sequence). V was shortened by 3 bases and J by 2 bases, with 11 bases between the two germline ends. The CDR3 is 14 residues long. CDR3 nucleotides: TGTGCCAGTAGTATCTCTTCGACTACCTACGAGCAGTACTTC. Translated, it gives CASSISSTTYEQYF.

The CDR3 loop reads CASSSTPWGNQPQHF. The CDR3 DNA reads as TGTGCCAGCAGTTCTACCCCGTGGGGCAATCAGCCCCAGCATTTT. V is TRBV27 and J is TRBJ1-5; no clear D gene. Looked up from germline, CDR1 is MNHEY and CDR2 is SMNVEV (reference sequence). The CDR3 has 15 amino acids. V was trimmed by 4 bases and J by 2 bases, leaving 12 bases between them.

This clonotype has only a few counts. The chain carries TRBV5-1 and TRBJ2-7; 9 nucleotides agree with TRBD1. The germline V gene encodes CDR1 SGHRS and CDR2 YFSETQ. V dropped 2 bases and J dropped 3; count of bases not matched to a gene: 3. The CDR3 is 14 amino acids. The CDR3 DNA is TGCGCCAGCAGCTTCGGGACAGGGATCTACGAGCAGTACTTC. It encodes CASSFGTGIYEQYF.

The chain uses TRBV4-1 and TRBJ1-5; no definite D call. CDR3 length equals 15 residues. CDR1 MGHRA and CDR2 YSYEKL come from the germline V gene. Trimming pared 4 bases from V and 2 bases from J, leaving 12 bases between. The CDR3, as DNA: TGCGCCAGCAGCCCAACGATAAGTGGCAATCAGCCCCAGCATTTT. As protein: CASSPTISGNQPQHF.

There are many counts of this clonotype. The V call is TRBV5-1, the J call TRBJ2-5, with 12 bases lining up with TRBD1. Germline loops: CDR1 SGHRS, CDR2 YFSETQ. This CDR3 has 17 amino acids. V gave up 4 bases and J gave up 5 bases; unmatched junction bases: 12. The CDR3 protein is CASSNLTGTGGIETQYF. The CDR3 DNA sequence: TGCGCCAGCAGCAATCTTACCGGGACAGGGGGCATCGAGACCCAGTACTTC.

This sequence joins TRBV5-1 and TRBJ1-1, with 7 positions matching TRBD1. The germline V gene encodes CDR1 SGHRS and CDR2 YFSETQ. The CDR3 covers 14 residues. V lost 6 bases and J lost 0; bases outside the gene matches: 5. The CDR3 nucleotides read TGCGCCAGCACTGTGGGACAGCTGAACACTGAAGCTTTCTTT. This codes for CASTVGQLNTEAFF. Full variable domain (outside the CDR3, taken from reference TRBV5-1 and TRBJ1-1): KAGVTQTPRYLIKTRGQQVTLSCSPISGHRSVSWYQQTPGQGLQFLFEYFSETQRNKGNFPGRFSGRQFSNSRSEMNVSTLELGDSALYLCASTVGQLNTEAFFGQGTRLTVV.

The chain couples TRBV7-9 to TRBJ2-1, with D perhaps TRBD1 (6 bases). This CDR3 spans 14 amino acids. CDR1 is SEHNR, CDR2 FQNEAQ, per germline (reference sequence). Trimming removed 5 bases from V and 7 bases from J, with 15 bases in between. The CDR3 loop is CASSLTGLGNEQFF. DNA of the CDR3: TGTGCCAGCAGCCTGACAGGTCTCGGAAATGAGCAGTTCTTC.

The chain uses TRBV7-6 and TRBJ2-3; no reliable D call. Trimming took off 3 bases at V and 0 bases at J, with 13 bases between the two ends. Per the germline V gene, CDR1 is SGHVS and CDR2 is FNYEAQ. The CDR3 sequence is 16 residues long. Here the CDR3 DNA reads TGTGCCAGCAGCTTCTCGTCGGGCAGCAGCACAGATACGCAGTATTTT. It yields the protein CASSFSSGSSTDTQYF.

The V call is TRBV21-1, the J call TRBJ2-4; the table calls TRBD2, which could not be checked here. TRBV21-1 constitutes a pseudogene. This CDR3 has 19 residues. Written as DNA, the CDR3 is TGTGCCAGCAGCAAAGCGGATCAAACCGGGCCTCTGGCCAAAAACATTCAGTACTTC. This encodes CASSKADQTGPLAKNIQYF.

The CDR3 here is CASSQERQYYNSPLHF. The CDR3 DNA is TGCGCCAGCAGCCAAGAGCGGCAATATTATAATTCACCCCTCCACTTT. This sequence joins TRBV4-3 and TRBJ1-6; the D is unclear. CDR3 length: 16 amino acids. V lost 0 bases to trimming and J lost 4 bases, with 10 bases between them. CDR1 and CDR2 (germline): LGHNA, YSLEER.

This clonotype was observed at least ten times. This chain links TRBV28 with TRBJ2-1, with TRBD1 matching 10 bases. J gave up 2 bases and V 5 bases, and 12 bases lay outside the gene matches. Per germline, CDR1 MDHEN and CDR2 SYDVKM. The CDR3 runs 18 residues. The CDR3 DNA follows: TGTGCCAGCAGTGACTTACTCCGGGACAGGGGCACCTACAATGAGCAGTTCTTC. Translated, it gives CASSDLLRDRGTYNEQFF. The variable domain in full, completed from reference TRBV28 and TRBJ2-1, reads DVKVTQSSRYLVKRTGEKVFLECVQDMDHENMFWYRQDPGLGLRLIYFSYDVKMKEKGDIPEGYSVSREKKERFSLILESASTNQTSMYLCASSDLLRDRGTYNEQFFGPGTRLTVL.

This clonotype has just a few counts. J is TRBJ2-7 and V is TRBV6-5; D is uncertain. The CDR3 contains 12 residues. Germline CDR1 and CDR2: MNHEY and SVGAGI. V shed 5 bases and J shed 5 bases, with 10 bases lying between them. The CDR3 bases are TGTGCCAGCAGTGCGGTCCTGGACGAGCAGTACTTC. Protein: CASSAVLDEQYF.

This clonotype was found a few times. V gene TRBV4-1 combines with J gene TRBJ2-2, with 7 bases fitting TRBD1. Germline V CDR1 and CDR2: MGHRA, YSYEKL. This CDR3 is built from 12 residues. After removal of 4 bases from V and 15 bases from J, the junction contained 8 bases not matched to a gene. The CDR3 here is CASSLKGGELFF. The CDR3 DNA reads as TGCGCCAGCAGCCTCAAAGGGGGCGAATTGTTTTTT.

Only a few counts were recorded for this clonotype. The chain joins TRBV29-1 to TRBJ1-2, with TRBD1 identical over 9 bases. The junction had 8 bases not matched to a gene; V was cut back by 5 bases and J by 7 bases. CDR3 length: 13 residues. Germline-derived CDR1 and CDR2 are SQVTM and ANQGSEA. The chain's CDR3 is CSVSVETGGGYTF. The DNA of the CDR3 is TGCAGCGTTTCAGTCGAGACAGGGGGTGGCTACACCTTC.

V gene TRBV27 combines with J gene TRBJ1-1; D is uncertain. V gave up 2 bases and J gave up 0 bases, with 10 bases separating them. Germline lookup yields CDR1 MNHEY and CDR2 SMNVEV (reference sequence). The CDR3 contains 15 residues. In DNA form, the CDR3 reads TGTGCCAGCAGTTTAGTTGACCACATGAACACTGAAGCTTTCTTT. Its translation is CASSLVDHMNTEAFF.

V is TRBV7-9 and J is TRBJ2-3; D unresolved. Trimming stripped 2 bases from V and 3 bases from J, with 9 bases between. This CDR3 comprises 14 residues. Germline V CDR1 and CDR2: SEHNR, FQNEAQ (reference sequence). This chain's CDR3 is CASSLFFLTDTQYF. The DNA for the CDR3 is TGTGCCAGCAGCTTATTTTTTTTGACAGATACGCAGTATTTT.

In its sample, this clonotype was seen a few times. The CDR3 region is CSGEIPRLHEQFF. The DNA for the CDR3 is TGCAGTGGGGAGATCCCTAGGCTACATGAGCAGTTCTTC. The chain couples TRBV20-1 to TRBJ2-1; D may be TRBD2 (5 bases). Germline V gives CDR1 DFQATT, CDR2 SNEGSKA (reference sequence). This CDR3 has 13 amino acids. Deletions cut 7 bases from V and 8 bases from J, with 18 bases between.

The chain recombines TRBV28 with TRBJ2-5; 7 nucleotides align to TRBD1. Germline values: CDR1 MDHEN, CDR2 SYDVKM. The ends lost 5 bases at V and 1 base at J; junction bases unmatched: 7. This CDR3 comprises 15 residues. The CDR3 nucleotides are TGTGCCAGCAGTCCAATTGGACAGGTCCAAGAGACCCAGTACTTC. It codes for CASSPIGQVQETQYF.

J is TRBJ1-5 and V is TRBV9, with a weak D call TRBD1 (5 bases). Deletions cut 0 bases from V and 1 base from J, with 11 bases between. Germline values: CDR1 SGDLS, CDR2 YYNGEE. This CDR3 has 16 amino acids. CDR3 amino acids: CASSVGAGDSNQPQHF. The DNA for the CDR3 is TGTGCCAGCAGCGTAGGAGCCGGGGACAGCAATCAGCCCCAGCATTTT.

The genes are TRBV7-8 and TRBJ2-5; 9 bases agree with TRBD2. This CDR3 comprises 15 residues. The V and J ends lost 3 bases and 5 bases, in that order; junction bases with no gene match: 7. Germline CDR1 is SGHVS and CDR2 is FQNEAQ. CDR3 nucleotides: TGTGCCAGCAGCTTGCTAGCGGGGCGAGGGGAGACCCAGTACTTC. Translation: CASSLLAGRGETQYF.